These T cell receptor beta chains were read from a single sample in a study of cytomegalovirus exposure and HLA in healthy donors. Measured with immunoSEQ multiplex PCR; TCRdb has only the in-frame clones, and not every one. The table lists 110,000 to 150,000 clones, about three quarters of them singletons, with 1.7% in the top ten. The specimen sequenced was PBMCs. The receptors stem from a woman aged 30 to 39 in good health and CMV-seronegative. CDR3s include the opening cysteine and the closing phenylalanine or tryptophan. D genes are given only for firm matches. Where a row states a size, it is once, few, many or the class of an expanded clone; other rows omit it.

>NA|TRBV9|TRBD1|TRBJ2-7
TGTGCCAGCAGCGTGGGACAGGGGTACTCCTACGAGCAGTACTTC
CASSVGQGYSYEQYF
>few|TRBV4-1|NA|TRBJ1-1
TGCGCCAGCAGCCAAGATATTCTCAACAGCCCGAACACTGAAGCTTTCTTT
CASSQDILNSPNTEAFF
>NA|TRBV6-1|NA|TRBJ1-1
TGTGCCAGCAGTCCAGGGGACGGCTACACTGAAGCTTTCTTT
CASSPGDGYTEAFF
>NA|TRBV6-6|TRBD1|TRBJ1-2
TGTGCCAGCAGGGAACAGGGGGCCTATGGCTACACCTTC
CASREQGAYGYTF
>few|TRBV2|TRBD2|TRBJ2-7
TGTGCGGCCCGGGAGGGGGCCTACGAGCAGTACTTC
CAAREGAYEQYF
>NA|TRBV5-8|NA|TRBJ1-2
TGTGCCAGCAGCTTTAGATATGGCTACACCTTC
CASSFRYGYTF
>NA|TRBV2|NA|TRBJ2-1
TGTGCCACCCCCCCACAGGGTGGGCTGGTCAATGAGCAGTTCTTC
CATPPQGGLVNEQFF
>NA|TRBV18|NA|TRBJ1-1
TGTGCCAGCTCCCTCTCAGGGAACACTGAAGCTTTCTTT
CASSLSGNTEAFF
>NA|TRBV4-2|TRBD2|TRBJ2-5
TGTGCCAGCAGCCAAGGGGGGGGACAAGAGACCCAGTACTTC
CASSQGGGQETQYF
>NA|TRBV7-3|TRBD1|TRBJ1-1
TGTGCCAGCAGCCAGACAGGGAGCCCGGTTGAAGCTTTCTTT
CASSQTGSPVEAFF
>NA|TRBV7-3|NA|TRBJ2-3
TGTGCCAGCAGCTCGACACTGGCTCATACGCAGTATTTT
CASSSTLAHTQYF
>NA|TRBV19|NA|TRBJ1-2
TGTGCCAGTAGTATAGATGGGGCGTGGGGCTACACCTTC
CASSIDGAWGYTF
>NA|TRBV4-1|TRBD2|TRBJ2-7
TGCGCCAGCAGCCAAGAGTGGGGGGGGAGATACGAGCAGTACTTC
CASSQEWGGRYEQYF
>NA|TRBV7-8|TRBD2|TRBJ2-3
TGTGCCAGCAGCTCCTCTCGGCGGGGGAGAGATACAGATACGCAGTATTTT
CASSSSRRGRDTDTQYF
>NA|TRBV30|TRBD2|TRBJ2-3
TGTGCCTGGAGTCTCGGGACTAGCGGGGCCACAGATACGCAGTATTTT
CAWSLGTSGATDTQYF
>NA|TRBV29-1|NA|TRBJ2-1
TGCAGCGTAGACGGACTTTACAATGAGCAGTTCTTC
CSVDGLYNEQFF
>few|TRBV10-2|NA|TRBJ2-1
TGCGCCAGCAGCGCCCTACGGACAGAGGGTGAGCAGTTCTTC
CASSALRTEGEQFF
>NA|TRBV9|NA|TRBJ1-5
TGTGCCAGCAGCCCAGCCGGGAATAGCAATCAGCCCCAGCATTTT
CASSPAGNSNQPQHF
>NA|TRBV6-6|NA|TRBJ2-1
TGTGCCAGCAGTCCCCTCGGGGGAGGTGAGCAGTTCTTC
CASSPLGGGEQFF
>NA|TRBV5-5|NA|TRBJ2-2
TGTGCCAGCAGCTGGGACACAAACACCGGGGAGCTGTTTTTT
CASSWDTNTGELFF
>NA|TRBV7-2|NA|TRBJ1-2
TGTGCCAGCAGCCCAGGACAGAATACCGGCTACACCTTC
CASSPGQNTGYTF
>NA|TRBV11-2|NA|TRBJ2-7
TGTGCCAGCAGCTTAGGGAGCTCCTACGAGCAGTACTTC
CASSLGSSYEQYF
>NA|TRBV6-5|NA|TRBJ1-2
TGTGCCAGCAGTTACTCGGAGGAGGGCTATGGCTACACCTTC
CASSYSEEGYGYTF
>few|TRBV2|NA|TRBJ1-3
TGTGCCATCGACAGAGACTCTGGAAACACCATATATTTT
CAIDRDSGNTIYF
>NA|TRBV29-1|NA|TRBJ1-5
TGCAGCGTCTTGACAGGAGGTCAGCCCCAGCATTTT
CSVLTGGQPQHF
>NA|TRBV25-1|NA|TRBJ1-5
TGTGCCAGCAGTGTCACAGGGAGGGATCAGCCCCAGCATTTT
CASSVTGRDQPQHF
>NA|TRBV30|NA|TRBJ1-5
TGTGCCTGGAGTGTACCAGGGAATCAGCCCCAGCATTTT
CAWSVPGNQPQHF
>NA|TRBV11-3|TRBD2|TRBJ2-1
TGTGCCAGCAGCTCGTTAGCGGGGGGTTACAATGAGCAGTTCTTC
CASSSLAGGYNEQFF
>NA|TRBV9|TRBD1|TRBJ1-3
TGTGCCAGCAGCGGCGACAGGGGGTCTGGAAACACCATATATTTT
CASSGDRGSGNTIYF
>NA|TRBV27|NA|TRBJ2-1
TGTGCCAGCAGTTTACTAGGGGGAAACGATGAGCAGTTCTTC
CASSLLGGNDEQFF
>NA|TRBV13|NA|TRBJ2-3
TGTGCCAGCAGGTCAAGTGTTCGAGGGAGGACAGATACGCAGTATTTT
CASRSSVRGRTDTQYF
>NA|TRBV7-2|NA|TRBJ1-2
TGTGCCAGCGTCCCAATGGGGGGTCAGGACTATGGCTACACCTTC
CASVPMGGQDYGYTF
>NA|TRBV18|NA|TRBJ1-1
TGTGCCAGCTCACCACCGGCGGCAGCCAACAAGAACACTGAAGCTTTCTTT
CASSPPAAANKNTEAFF
>NA|TRBV21-1|NA|TRBJ1-5
TGTGCCAGCAGCAACCACAGGGGCCCTTCAGGCAATCAGCCCCAGCATTTT
CASSNHRGPSGNQPQHF
>NA|TRBV10-3|TRBD1|TRBJ1-2
TGTGCCATCAGAGTGTCCCCGGGACAGGGGCGGCCTAACTATGGCTACACCTTC
CAIRVSPGQGRPNYGYTF
>once|TRBV6-5|NA|TRBJ1-4
TGTGCCAGCAACGGGGGAACTAATGAAAAACTGTTTTTT
CASNGGTNEKLFF
>NA|TRBV29-1|TRBD2|TRBJ2-5
TGCAGCGTTGAATGCGCGGGACTAGTTGTCGAGACCCAGTACTTC
CSVECAGLVVETQYF
>NA|TRBV9|TRBD1|TRBJ1-1
TGTGCCAGCAGCGTAGGGTCAGGGGGGATGAACACTGAAGCTTTCTTT
CASSVGSGGMNTEAFF
>NA|TRBV9|NA|TRBJ1-3
TGTGCCAGCAGCGTCTCAGGGGTGTCTGGAAACACCATATATTTT
CASSVSGVSGNTIYF
>NA|TRBV6-5|TRBD1|TRBJ1-3
TGTGCCAGCAGTTTACACAGGGGCGGCTCTGGAAACACCATATATTTT
CASSLHRGGSGNTIYF
>once|TRBV6-1|TRBD1|TRBJ1-1
TGTGCCAGTAAGACAGGGGACTTGACTGAAGCTTTCTTT
CASKTGDLTEAFF
>NA|TRBV30|NA|TRBJ1-2
TGTGCCTGGAGATCCGTGAACTATGGCTACACCTTC
CAWRSVNYGYTF
>NA|TRBV9|NA|TRBJ2-2
TGTGCCAGCAGCGACCTAAGCACCGGGGAGCTGTTTTTT
CASSDLSTGELFF
>NA|TRBV29-1|TRBD1|TRBJ2-7
TGCAGCGCGTCCTTGGACAGGACCTTCTACGAGCAGTACTTC
CSASLDRTFYEQYF
>NA|TRBV29-1|NA|TRBJ1-1
TGCAGCGTTGGACAAGGGAGGGGAACTGAAGCTTTCTTT
CSVGQGRGTEAFF
>NA|TRBV7-8|TRBD1|TRBJ2-7
TGTGCCAGCAGCTTAGCGGATATGACAGGGCGCTACGAGCAGTACTTC
CASSLADMTGRYEQYF
>NA|TRBV9|TRBD1|TRBJ1-1
TGTGCCAGCAGCGTAGGAGGGACAGGGGATACTGAAGCTTTCTTT
CASSVGGTGDTEAFF
>NA|TRBV29-1|NA|TRBJ2-3
TGCAGCGTTGGTTCTAGCACAGATACGCAGTATTTT
CSVGSSTDTQYF
>NA|TRBV5-5|TRBD1|TRBJ1-5
TGTGCCAGCAGTCTTTCAGGGGGCATTGGACAGCCCCAGCATTTT
CASSLSGGIGQPQHF
>NA|TRBV5-1|NA|TRBJ2-1
TGCGCCAGCAGACCTTCCGGAGGCATCTCCTACAATGAGCAGTTCTTC
CASRPSGGISYNEQFF
>NA|TRBV11-3|TRBD2|TRBJ2-7
TGTGCCAGCAGCCAAGGACTAGCGGGTATAACCGAGCAGTACTTC
CASSQGLAGITEQYF
>NA|TRBV29-1|NA|TRBJ1-2
TGCAGCGTCAATCCAAGGGGGTATGGCTACACCTTC
CSVNPRGYGYTF
>NA|TRBV5-4|NA|TRBJ2-7
TGTGCCAGCACGGAGGGGGGGGTGGTTTTACGCGAGCAGTACTTC
CASTEGGVVLREQYF
>NA|TRBV19|TRBD1|TRBJ1-2
TGTGCCAGTAGTATAGCCGGGACAGGGGGCTATGGCTACACCTTC
CASSIAGTGGYGYTF
>few|TRBV4-3|NA|TRBJ2-5
TGCGCCAGCAGCCAAGAAGGGAAGGGGAAGACCCAGTACTTC
CASSQEGKGKTQYF